One sample yielded the 26 T cell receptor beta chains listed below, sequenced in a study of shared clonotypes between healthy human individuals. Generated by immunoSEQ multiplex PCR, the TCRdb table keeps only in-frame clones and is missing some. The data hold about 480,000 clones, with about 79% observed a single time. Sequencing used PBMCs. These receptors were taken from a woman in her forties in good health. Some clones in this sample may be carry-over from other donors' samples.

The chain has TRBV5-4 and TRBJ1-4; D not certain. CDR1 and CDR2 (germline): SGHNT, YYREEE (reference sequence). The CDR3 consists of 14 residues. The germline V and J ends were trimmed by 2 bases and 6 bases, with 11 bases remaining between them. CDR3 in DNA: TGTGCCAGCAGCTTAGGGCAGCCCGATGAAAAACTGTTTTTT. Its translation: CASSLGQPDEKLFF. Based on the CDR3 plus reference TRBV5-4 and TRBJ1-4, the full variable domain is ETGVTQSPTHLIKTRGQQVTLRCSSQSGHNTVSWYQQALGQGPQFIFQYYREEENGRGNFPPRFSGLQFPNYSSELNVNALELDDSALYLCASSLGQPDEKLFFGSGTQLSVL.

This clone was recorded many times. V usage is TRBV28 and J usage is TRBJ2-3, with 10 nucleotides matching TRBD1. J gave up 5 bases and V 4 bases, and 3 bases lay outside the gene matches. This CDR3 comprises 14 residues. The germline CDR1 and CDR2 sequences are MDHEN and SYDVKM. The CDR3 DNA reads TGTGCCAGCAGTTCTGGACAGGGGGTAGATACGCAGTATTTT. Amino acids: CASSSGQGVDTQYF.

The chain carries TRBV29-1 and TRBJ2-5; 9 bases map to TRBD2. J gave up 5 bases and V 6 bases, and 10 bases lay outside the gene matches. CDR3 size: 14 residues. The germline CDR1 and CDR2 sequences are SQVTM and ANQGSEA. The CDR3 is CSVTLAGVRETQYF. The CDR3 DNA reads as TGCAGCGTAACATTAGCGGGAGTGCGGGAGACCCAGTACTTC.

This chain's CDR3 is CASSLLGYISNQPQHF. The CDR3 nucleotides read TGTGCCAGCAGCTTACTGGGCTACATTTCCAATCAGCCCCAGCATTTT. The genes are TRBV7-3 and TRBJ1-5; D is unresolved. This CDR3 comprises 16 residues. CDR1 and CDR2 (germline): SGHTA, FQGTGA. Trimming left V 2 bases short and J 3 bases short, with 14 bases between.

The chain carries TRBV19 and TRBJ2-3, with D possibly being TRBD1 (5 bases). V was trimmed by 5 bases and J by 0 bases, leaving 12 bases between them. The CDR3 totals 15 residues. Germline-derived CDR1 and CDR2 are LNHDA and SQIVND (reference sequence). The CDR3: CASSPTGTSTDTQYF. The DNA for the CDR3 is TGTGCCAGTAGTCCTACAGGAACCAGCACAGATACGCAGTATTTT.

The chain couples TRBV7-2 to TRBJ1-2, with unresolved D. CDR3 size: 15 residues. V lost 5 bases, J lost 6 bases, and 19 bases lay in between. CDR1 is SGHTA and CDR2 is FQGNSA in the germline V gene. The CDR3 sequence: CASSLKVVGAHGYTF. DNA for the CDR3: TGTGCCAGCAGCCTGAAGGTGGTGGGCGCGCATGGCTACACCTTC.

V gene TRBV11-3 combines with J gene TRBJ2-1, with 7 bases identical to TRBD1. The germline gives CDR1 SGHNT, CDR2 YENEEA. V shed 2 bases, J shed 6 bases, and the junction held 7 bases outside the gene matches. The CDR3 length is 15 residues. In nucleotides, the CDR3 is TGTGCCAGCAGCTTAACATGGGGGACAGCCAATGAGCAGTTCTTC. Translated, it gives CASSLTWGTANEQFF.

This clone was counted ten times or more. This rearrangement joins TRBV5-6 to TRBJ1-6; tentative D call: TRBD1 (5 bases). The germline gives CDR1 SGHDT, CDR2 YYEEEE. CDR3 length: 15 residues. Between the trimmed V and J ends, which lost 6 bases and 7 bases, there was a span of 17 bases. DNA for the CDR3: TGTGCCAGCATGCTAATCGGGGACCTAAATTCACCCCTCCACTTT. Its protein product is CASMLIGDLNSPLHF.

The V gene is TRBV10-3, the J gene TRBJ1-2; a possible D gene is TRBD1 (5 bases). Between the trimmed V and J ends, which lost 8 bases and 2 bases, there was a span of 12 bases. The germline V gene encodes CDR1 ENHRY and CDR2 SYGVKD. This CDR3 comprises 13 residues. The CDR3 sequence is CAISVGENYGYTF. DNA for the CDR3: TGTGCCATCTCAGTGGGGGAAAACTATGGCTACACCTTC.

V gene TRBV4-2 combines with J gene TRBJ2-5; TRBD2 is a possible D gene (6 bases). The last part of the DNA fits TRBJ2-7 better; the J call may be wrong. The CDR3 contains 12 residues. Germline CDR1 is LGHNA and CDR2 is YNFKEQ. The CDR3 region is CASSQRGYEQYF. As DNA, the CDR3 is TGTGCCAGCAGCCAACGGGGGTACGAGCAGTACTTC.

This clone was counted once. CDR3 bases: TGTGCCAGCAGCTCCACGACTAGCGGGGTCGGGGAGCTGTTTTTT. This gives the protein CASSSTTSGVGELFF. The chain couples TRBV7-6 to TRBJ2-2, with 11 bases identical to TRBD2. The length of the CDR3 is 15 residues. Germline assignment: CDR1 SGHVS and CDR2 FNYEAQ. V lost 4 bases to trimming and J lost 7 bases; unmatched junction nucleotides: 5.

V and J are TRBV28 and TRBJ1-1; no clear D. V lost 6 bases and J lost 1, with 15 bases in between. CDR3 size: 15 residues. Germline lookup yields CDR1 MDHEN and CDR2 SYDVKM. The CDR3 DNA is TGTGCCAGCAGGGTCCTTAGGACGGCGAACACTGAAGCTTTCTTT. Its protein product is CASRVLRTANTEAFF.

This chain uses TRBV6-5 with TRBJ1-5; D is possibly TRBD1 (6 bases). CDR3 length: 14 amino acids. Germline V gene data show CDR1 as MNHEY and CDR2 as SVGAGI. The V and J ends lost 0 bases and 7 bases respectively, with 10 bases between them. CDR3 coding DNA: TGTGCCAGCAGTTACTCAGACCAGGGGCAGCCCCAGCATTTT. Its protein product is CASSYSDQGQPQHF.

CDR3: CASSKIAQKGVDEQFF. The DNA of the CDR3 is TGTGCCAGCAGCAAAATAGCACAGAAAGGGGTCGATGAGCAGTTCTTC. The chain joins TRBV21-1 to TRBJ2-1; no DNA check was done on the table's D call, TRBD1. TRBV21-1 is designated a pseudogene. The CDR3 contains 16 residues.

As DNA, the CDR3 is TGTGCCAGCAGCTTACAAACGGGAGGGCCCCCCTACAATGAGCAGTTCTTC. Translation: CASSLQTGGPPYNEQFF. The J gene is TRBJ2-1, the V gene TRBV7-2, with TRBD2 matching 8 bases. The germline CDR1 and CDR2 sequences are SGHTA and FQGNSA. This CDR3 region has 17 residues. The V segment lost 2 bases and the J segment 2 bases; nucleotides outside the gene matches: 8.

This chain connects TRBV30 to TRBJ1-5; D remains ambiguous. The length of the CDR3 is 13 residues. CDR1 is GTSNPN, CDR2 SVGIG, per germline (reference sequence). V was pared by 2 bases and J by 3 bases, with 8 bases between. The DNA of the CDR3 is TGTGCCTGGAGTACGGGCGACAATCAGCCCCAGCATTTT. Translated, it gives CAWSTGDNQPQHF.

V and J are TRBV9 and TRBJ2-5; a possible D gene is TRBD2 (6 bases). CDR3 length: 15 residues. Germline CDR1 and CDR2: SGDLS and YYNGEE. V was clipped by 1 base and J by 5 bases, with 15 bases between them. The CDR3 region has the DNA TGTGCCAGCAGCGTAAACCCCGCAGGAGGGGAGACCCAGTACTTC. It is translated as CASSVNPAGGETQYF.

This clone was detected a few times. The V call is TRBV29-1, the J call TRBJ2-1, with D maybe TRBD1 (6 bases). CDR1 is SQVTM and CDR2 is ANQGSEA in the germline V gene. This CDR3 has 13 amino acids. Trimming stripped 4 bases from V and 6 bases from J, with 13 bases between. The CDR3 reads CSVAKDSSNEQFF. CDR3 DNA sequence: TGCAGCGTTGCCAAGGACAGCAGCAATGAGCAGTTCTTC.

This chain connects TRBV28 to TRBJ2-2; 9 bases match TRBD2. The CDR3 contains 15 residues. The V segment lost 7 bases and the J segment 7 bases; nucleotides outside the gene matches: 10. Germline V CDR1 and CDR2: MDHEN, SYDVKM. The CDR3 DNA reads as TGTGCCAGCACCCCCCGCGGGAGGGCAGTCGGGGAGCTGTTTTTT. Amino acids: CASTPRGRAVGELFF.

The table lists this clone with a few counts. V is TRBV30 and J is TRBJ1-1; D is perhaps TRBD1 (6 bases). V was cut by 3 bases and J by 3 bases, with 23 bases left in between. CDR1 GTSNPN and CDR2 SVGIG come from the germline V gene (reference sequence). The CDR3 is made up of 17 amino acids. Here the CDR3 reads CAWRETLTGPLDTEAFF. The DNA for the CDR3 is TGTGCCTGGAGGGAGACTCTTACAGGGCCCCTGGACACTGAAGCTTTCTTT.

This chain uses TRBV19 with TRBJ1-5, with D unclear. The V gene lost 3 bases and the J gene lost 6 bases, with 9 bases spanning the gap. The CDR3 is made up of 13 amino acids. Germline V gives CDR1 LNHDA, CDR2 SQIVND (reference sequence). The CDR3 coding sequence is TGTGCCAGTAGTATGGGCGGAGGTCAGCCCCAGCATTTT. Translated, it gives CASSMGGGQPQHF.

This clone has a single count. The genes are TRBV9 and TRBJ2-7; TRBD2 matches at 8 bases. The CDR3 consists of 15 residues. Germline V gives CDR1 SGDLS, CDR2 YYNGEE. After removal of 3 bases from V and 6 bases from J, the junction contained 11 bases not matched to a gene. CDR3 DNA sequence: TGTGCCAGCAGCGCGGGACTAGGCCACTTCGGCGAGCAGTACTTC. It is translated as CASSAGLGHFGEQYF.

The chain links TRBV10-3 to TRBJ1-5; D ambiguous. V dropped 2 bases and J dropped 4 bases, with 6 bases sitting between them. Germline CDR1 and CDR2: ENHRY and SYGVKD. The CDR3 extends over 13 amino acids. The CDR3 sequence is CAISETVNQPQHF. The CDR3 nucleotides read TGTGCCATCAGTGAGACAGTTAATCAGCCCCAGCATTTT.

The genes are TRBV9 and TRBJ2-1; 8 bases agree with TRBD2. CDR1 is SGDLS, CDR2 YYNGEE, per germline. The CDR3 totals 15 residues. V shed 2 bases and J 7 bases; nucleotides not matched to a gene: 8. CDR3 loop: CASSVDGRDKNEQFF. The CDR3 bases are TGTGCCAGCAGCGTTGACGGGAGGGATAAGAATGAGCAGTTCTTC.

The V gene is TRBV5-4, the J gene TRBJ1-1; D not resolved. This CDR3 has 15 amino acids. Germline V CDR1 and CDR2: SGHNT, YYREEE (reference sequence). Trimming took 0 bases from V and 2 from J, leaving 11 bases between them. The CDR3 sequence is CASSLGWPTNTEAFF. CDR3 bases: TGTGCCAGCAGCTTGGGGTGGCCCACAAACACTGAAGCTTTCTTT.

The V call is TRBV5-1, the J call TRBJ2-1; 11 bases agree with TRBD2. This CDR3 spans 18 amino acids. The V segment lost 0 bases and the J segment 7 bases; nucleotides outside the gene matches: 12. The V gene's germline CDR1 is SGHRS and CDR2 YFSETQ. The CDR3 protein is CASSLGLAGTWGGNEQFF. CDR3 DNA: TGCGCCAGCAGCTTGGGACTAGCGGGAACATGGGGAGGAAATGAGCAGTTCTTC.